A few counts support the clone carrying this TCR beta chain. TCRdb itself ran the RT-PCR reads through MiXCR, one entry per CDR3 protein. The data show hundreds of thousands of distinct CDR3 sequences, 14% seen once. Trimming at V came to 5 bases and at J to 3 bases, leaving 19 bases not matched to a gene. CDR1 is SGHRS and CDR2 is YFSETQ in the germline V gene. The CDR3 loop spans 19 amino acids. This chain connects TRBV5-1 to TRBJ2-3; the match to TRBD2 covers 9 bases. The clonotype comes from a female donor in good health, serving as a healthy control. Sequencing was carried out using memory CD4+ T cells from blood. The CDR3 region has the DNA TGCGCCAGCAGAATTATGGGGCTAGCGGGGCCCGGGGGGACAGATACGCAGTATTTT. Translation: CASRIMGLAGPGGTDTQYF.